Listed below are T cell receptor beta chains from one sample, sequenced in a study of T cell changes during pregnancy in multiple sclerosis. Measured with immunoSEQ multiplex PCR; TCRdb has only the in-frame clones, and not every one. The repertoire includes over 45,000 clones, around 90% of them detected once, and about 2% sits in the top ten. The sequences come from peripheral blood, collected in the first trimester of pregnancy. The receptor set was obtained from a female donor with multiple sclerosis, enrolled in a pregnancy study. Both conserved end residues are part of each CDR3. A D gene is named only where the DNA matches it firmly. The listing skips clone size in some rows; elsewhere it reads once, few, many or a size class.

few | TRBJ1-1 | TRBV2 | . | CASRRESEAFF | TGTGCCAGCAGGAGGGAGTCTGAAGCTTTCTTT
. | TRBJ1-5 | TRBV7-4 | . | CGEGLWQPQHF | TGTGGTGAGGGCCTTTGGCAGCCCCAGCATTTT
. | TRBJ2-5 | TRBV4-1 | . | CASSQGVQGILQETQYF | TGCGCCAGCAGCCAAGGTGTGCAGGGGATATTACAAGAGACCCAGTACTTC
. | TRBJ1-2 | TRBV28 | TRBD1 | CASTRTGGGYTF | TGTGCCAGCACCCGGACAGGGGGCGGCTACACCTTC
. | TRBJ1-2 | TRBV10-3 | . | CAISDVQGWDGYTF | TGTGCCATCAGTGACGTACAGGGTTGGGATGGCTACACCTTC
. | TRBJ2-2 | TRBV6-1 | . | CASSETKVAGELFF | TGTGCCAGCAGTGAAACTAAGGTCGCCGGGGAGCTGTTTTTT
. | TRBJ1-1 | TRBV9 | TRBD1 | CASSALTGITEAFF | TGTGCCAGCAGCGCCCTGACAGGGATCACTGAAGCTTTCTTT
. | TRBJ1-2 | TRBV5-1 | . | CASSLVQNYGYTF | TGCGCCAGCAGCTTGGTTCAGAACTATGGCTACACCTTC
. | TRBJ1-1 | TRBV30 | . | CAWSWGAEAFF | TGTGCCTGGAGTTGGGGAGCTGAAGCTTTCTTT
. | TRBJ2-7 | TRBV4-2 | TRBD2 | CASSQVGGRGSSYEQYF | TGTGCCAGCAGCCAAGTAGGTGGGCGGGGGAGCTCCTACGAGCAGTACTTC
. | TRBJ2-3 | TRBV5-4 | TRBD1 | CASSLGQGASTDTQYF | TGTGCCAGCAGCTTGGGCCAGGGGGCAAGCACAGATACGCAGTATTTT
once | TRBJ2-1 | TRBV21-1 | . | CASSKSTGGDKTLSYNEQFF | TGTGCCAGCAGCAAGTCTACGGGGGGTGATAAAACACTCTCCTACAATGAGCAGTTCTTC
. | TRBJ1-6 | TRBV2 | . | CANRQALGSPLHF | TGTGCCAACAGACAGGCCCTAGGATCACCCCTCCACTTT
. | TRBJ1-1 | TRBV5-6 | . | CASSKVRTTGLNTEAFF | TGTGCCAGCAGCAAGGTCCGGACGACAGGACTGAACACTGAAGCTTTCTTT
. | TRBJ2-3 | TRBV6-4 | TRBD2 | CASSEVAGGADTQYF | TGTGCCAGCAGTGAAGTAGCGGGGGGTGCAGATACGCAGTATTTT
. | TRBJ1-2 | TRBV5-1 | . | CASSLSRYGYTF | TGCGCCAGCAGCTTGTCCCGCTATGGCTACACCTTC
. | TRBJ1-5 | TRBV10-2 | . | CASSEYSNQPQHF | TGCGCCAGCAGTGAATATAGCAATCAGCCCCAGCATTTT
. | TRBJ1-3 | TRBV10-3 | . | CAIAEYGSGNTIYF | TGTGCCATCGCGGAGTACGGGTCAGGAAACACCATATATTTT
. | TRBJ2-2 | TRBV2 | TRBD1 | CASISGQGSGELFF | TGTGCCAGCATCTCCGGACAGGGGTCCGGGGAGCTGTTTTTT
. | TRBJ1-3 | TRBV2 | . | CASRGRGSSGNTIYF | TGTGCCAGCAGGGGGCGTGGAAGCTCTGGAAACACCATATATTTT
. | TRBJ1-2 | TRBV6-4 | TRBD1 | CASSPREGQGQYGYTF | TGTGCCAGCAGCCCTCGGGAAGGACAGGGGCAGTATGGCTACACCTTC
. | TRBJ2-2 | TRBV6-1 | . | CASSEVLNGELFF | TGTGCCAGCAGTGAAGTTCTAAACGGGGAGCTGTTTTTT
. | TRBJ2-5 | TRBV28 | . | CASSLIGQVETQYF | TGTGCCAGCAGTTTGATCGGCCAGGTGGAGACCCAGTACTTC
. | TRBJ2-1 | TRBV5-1 | . | CASSFRDNSYNEQFF | TGCGCCAGCAGCTTCCGGGACAACTCCTACAATGAGCAGTTCTTC
few | TRBJ2-5 | TRBV7-2 | TRBD1 | CASSPGQAGRETQYF | TGTGCCAGCAGCCCAGGACAGGCGGGTAGAGAGACCCAGTACTTC
. | TRBJ1-5 | TRBV9 | . | CASSPTGNQPQHF | TGTGCCAGCAGCCCAACGGGAAATCAGCCCCAGCATTTT
. | TRBJ2-3 | TRBV11-2 | . | CASSLNSWADTQYF | TGTGCCAGCAGCTTAAATTCCTGGGCGGATACGCAGTATTTT
. | TRBJ2-3 | TRBV9 | TRBD1 | CASSVAGGAGTDTQYF | TGTGCCAGCAGCGTTGCAGGGGGCGCGGGCACAGATACGCAGTATTTT
. | TRBJ2-7 | TRBV27 | . | CASMKLDSSYEQYF | TGTGCCAGCATGAAACTGGACAGCTCCTACGAGCAGTACTTC
. | TRBJ1-2 | TRBV5-6 | TRBD1 | CASSLGATGGYGYTF | TGTGCCAGCAGCTTGGGTGCAACAGGGGGCTATGGCTACACCTTC
. | TRBJ1-4 | TRBV5-1 | TRBD1 | CASSFQGANEKLFF | TGCGCCAGCAGCTTCCAGGGGGCCAATGAAAAACTGTTTTTT
once | TRBJ1-2 | TRBV7-9 | . | CASSLQGVGYTF | TGTGCCAGCAGCTTACAGGGTGTAGGCTACACCTTC
. | TRBJ2-3 | TRBV9 | . | CASSVAGSTDTQYF | TGTGCCAGCAGCGTGGCGGGGAGCACAGATACGCAGTATTTT
. | TRBJ1-6 | TRBV10-3 | . | CAITPGLQNSPLHF | TGTGCCATCACACCGGGACTCCAGAATTCACCCCTCCACTTT
. | TRBJ2-5 | TRBV5-1 | TRBD1 | CASSWQGDVKETQYF | TGCGCCAGCAGCTGGCAGGGGGATGTAAAGGAGACCCAGTACTTC
. | TRBJ1-2 | TRBV5-4 | TRBD1 | CASSLLGQNYGYTF | TGTGCCAGCAGCTTGTTGGGACAGAACTATGGCTACACCTTC
. | TRBJ1-3 | TRBV7-9 | . | CASSLAGTTGNTIYF | TGTGCCAGCAGCTTAGCCGGGACAACTGGAAACACCATATATTTT
. | TRBJ2-2 | TRBV9 | . | CASSKHRDLPTGELFF | TGTGCCAGCAGCAAACACAGGGATTTGCCCACCGGGGAGCTGTTTTTT
medium-sized | TRBJ1-6 | TRBV5-4 | . | CASSLADRRNSPLHF | TGTGCCAGCAGCTTGGCCGACAGGCGTAATTCACCCCTCCACTTT
. | TRBJ2-7 | TRBV30 | . | CAWSVGVFGEQYF | TGTGCCTGGAGTGTAGGGGTTTTTGGCGAGCAGTACTTC
. | TRBJ2-7 | TRBV7-2 | . | CASSFRGGSYEQYF | TGTGCCAGCAGCTTCAGGGGTGGCTCCTACGAGCAGTACTTC
. | TRBJ1-4 | TRBV6-5 | . | CASSYGGDNEKLFF | TGTGCCAGCAGTTACGGAGGGGATAATGAAAAACTGTTTTTT
. | TRBJ1-1 | TRBV5-6 | . | CASSPGGQIMNTEAFF | TGTGCCAGCAGCCCGGGGGGTCAGATCATGAACACTGAAGCTTTCTTT
. | TRBJ1-1 | TRBV28 | . | CASSFRSAEAFF | TGTGCCAGCAGTTTCCGTTCCGCTGAAGCTTTCTTT
. | TRBJ1-4 | TRBV7-9 | . | CASSLGEGRLFF | TGTGCCAGCAGCTTAGGGGAGGGGAGACTGTTTTTT
once | TRBJ2-7 | TRBV14 | . | CASSEGLGLYEQYF | TGTGCCAGCAGCGAAGGGTTGGGGCTTTACGAGCAGTACTTC
. | TRBJ1-2 | TRBV19 | . | CASRTGNYGYTF | TGTGCCAGTAGAACAGGGAACTATGGCTACACCTTC
once | TRBJ1-1 | TRBV5-1 | . | CASSSLPGTFARIF | TGCGCCAGCAGCTCACTCCCCGGGACTTTCGCTCGGATCTTT
. | TRBJ2-1 | TRBV4-1 | TRBD2 | CASSQDPGEGYNEQFF | TGCGCCAGCAGCCAAGACCCGGGGGAGGGGTACAATGAGCAGTTCTTC
. | TRBJ1-2 | TRBV9 | . | CASSVGQPSDYGYTF | TGTGCCAGCAGCGTAGGACAGCCCTCTGACTATGGCTACACCTTC